This T cell receptor beta chain was retrieved from a study of tumor-infiltrating lymphocytes in primary liver carcinoma. Study at large: Primary liver carcinoma in the patients was surgically resected. The patients included men and women who were aged 30 to 69 years. The yield of productive TCRbeta reads per sample was roughly 3.5 to 7.13 million and was similar across tissue types.

The CDR3 extends over 13 amino acids. V gave up 1 base and J gave up 5 bases, with 11 bases separating them. In germline, CDR1 is GTSNPN, CDR2 SVGIG (reference sequence). A constant-region primer primed TCR beta cDNA synthesis from 500 to 550 ng of total RNA. Three nested multiplex PCR rounds, a slightly modified ARM-PCR, produced the libraries for TCR beta. Amplification in the first two PCR rounds was performed using TRBV1-TRBV30 forward primers and a C-beta reverse primer for about 10 cycles each. TCRdb processed the multiplex PCR reads anew with MiXCR; each CDR3 protein has one entry. In the table there are fewer than 400,000 distinct CDR3 sequences, around 50% of which are singletons. Findings of the study overall: Relative to blood, tumors carried a significantly larger fraction of the repertoire in their top 250 clones (p = 0.039).

On this clonotype itself: Its antigen is undetermined.

RNA isolated from unsorted whole blood supplied the blood RNA, with germline DNA also extracted. The receptor was isolated from a woman in her twenties or thirties with primary liver carcinoma and hepatitis B virus infection. The V call is TRBV30, the J call TRBJ1-2; D might be TRBD1 (5 bases). Sequencing was carried out using peripheral blood. CDR3 sequence: CAWSEGFGYGYTF. In DNA, the CDR3 is TGTGCCTGGAGTGAGGGGTTTGGGTATGGCTACACCTTC.